These 4 T cell receptor beta chains share one sample of origin, sequenced in a study of shared clonotypes between healthy human individuals. Assay: immunoSEQ multiplex PCR; the TCRdb copy retains only in-frame clones and omits some. Of a few million clones listed, more than 80% were seen once; the top ten hold 0.11% to 0.15%. What was sequenced was naive CD4+ T cells sorted from blood. Regarding subset: CD45RA+ positively selected. These receptors all stem from a man younger than 35 in good health.

CDR3 loop: CASSEVIAGPLDTDTQYF. The CDR3 DNA is TGTGCCAGCAGTGAAGTGATAGCGGGGCCTCTAGACACAGATACGCAGTATTTT. The J gene is TRBJ2-3, the V gene TRBV2, with 8 bases lining up with TRBD2. With 1 base clipped from V and 2 bases from J, the junction kept 11 bases outside the gene matches. The CDR3 sequence is 18 residues long. The germline V gene encodes CDR1 SNHLY and CDR2 FYNNEI. The entire variable domain, with the rest obtained from reference TRBV2 and TRBJ2-3, is as follows: EPEVTQTPSHQVTQMGQEVILRCVPISNHLYFYWYRQILGQKVEFLVSFYNNEISEKSEIFDDQFSVERPDGSNFTLKIRSTKLEDSAMYFCASSEVIAGPLDTDTQYFGPGTRLTVL.

This CDR3 is CASSSSGRSTDTQYF. Written as DNA, the CDR3 is TGTGCCAGCAGCTCTAGCGGGAGGAGCACAGATACGCAGTATTTT. J is TRBJ2-3 and V is TRBV7-9; 11 bases fit TRBD2. Germline values: CDR1 SEHNR, CDR2 FQNEAQ (reference sequence). The length of the CDR3 is 15 residues. V was clipped by 4 bases and J by 0 bases; unmatched bases: 0.

The chain combines TRBV7-2 with TRBJ1-3, with 9 bases lining up with TRBD1. The V gene end was trimmed by 5 bases and the J gene end by 8 bases; junction bases not matched to a gene: 7. Germline CDR1 reads SGHTA; CDR2 reads FQGNSA. The CDR3 is made up of 14 amino acids. For the CDR3, the DNA is TGTGCCAGCAGCCCGGGACAGGGTTTGGACACCATATATTTT. This gives the protein CASSPGQGLDTIYF.

The chain uses TRBV12-5 and TRBJ1-6, with 10 bases that match TRBD1. The germline V gene encodes CDR1 LGHNT and CDR2 FRNRAP. The CDR3 runs 21 residues. V lost 4 bases to trimming and J lost 0 bases; unmatched junction nucleotides: 15. The CDR3 protein is CASGSIAGTGDYSSYNSPLHF. The DNA for the CDR3 is TGTGCTAGTGGTTCGATAGCAGGGACAGGGGATTACAGCTCCTATAATTCACCCCTCCACTTT.